Following are 14 T cell receptor beta chains from one sample sequenced in a study of OX40 agonist ivuxolimab in advanced cancers. The repertoire was sequenced with immunoSEQ multiplex PCR; TCRdb's copy has only in-frame clones and lacks some. The sample holds tens of thousands of clones; 85% are singletons and the top ten take about 0.83%. Sample: CD4+ or CD8+ T cells sorted from blood, taken in a trial of the OX40 agonist ivuxolimab. The source of these receptors is an adult with an advanced solid tumor such as melanoma, head and neck, liver or kidney cancer.

This rearrangement joins TRBV5-4 to TRBJ2-3; D gene uncertain. The CDR3 has 14 residues. In germline, CDR1 is SGHNT, CDR2 YYREEE (reference sequence). Trimming cost V 0 bases and J 2 bases, with 7 bases left between them. This CDR3 reads CASSLGENTDTQYF. DNA of the CDR3: TGTGCCAGCAGCTTGGGAGAGAACACAGATACGCAGTATTTT.

The chain recombines TRBV7-2 with TRBJ2-7; TRBD2 aligns across 8 bases. The CDR3 spans 14 residues. V gave up 2 bases and J gave up 6 bases; unmatched junction bases: 6. Germline-derived CDR1 and CDR2 are SGHTA and FQGNSA. The CDR3 DNA reads as TGTGCCAGCAGCTTACTTCCTCGGGAGGGCGAGCAGTACTTC. Protein: CASSLLPREGEQYF.

As for this clone: One end of the junction fails to match germline, which may point to a read error. The gene calls are TRBV7-2 and TRBJ1-4; D may be TRBD1 (5 bases). The germline gives CDR1 SGHTA, CDR2 FQGNSA. The CDR3 sequence is 13 residues long. The CDR3 DNA reads as TGTGCCAGCAGCCTAGCTTGGGGGGAAAAACTGTTTTTT. Translating it yields CASSLAWGEKLFF.

The DNA of the CDR3 is TGTGCCAGCAGTTCACTCGACGGATTGGGATACTTC. Translation: CASSSLDGLGYF. The chain joins TRBV6-5 to TRBJ2-7, with D unclear. CDR1 is MNHEY and CDR2 is SVGAGI in the germline V gene. The V and J ends lost 4 bases and 13 bases respectively, with 17 bases between them. The CDR3 is made up of 12 amino acids.

V and J are TRBV30 and TRBJ2-5; 7 bases match TRBD2. The CDR3 consists of 15 residues. Trimming took 2 bases from V and 4 from J; bases not matched to a gene: 10. Germline CDR1 is GTSNPN and CDR2 is SVGIG (reference sequence). CDR3 DNA sequence: TGTGCCTGGAGTCCATCGGGCAGGGAGGGAGAGACCCAGTACTTC. It yields the protein CAWSPSGREGETQYF.

The chain links TRBV12-5 to TRBJ2-5, with 7 positions matching TRBD1. The DNA end favors TRBJ2-7, so the J call may be wrong. The germline gives CDR1 LGHNT, CDR2 FRNRAP. The CDR3 extends over 14 amino acids. This chain's CDR3 is CASGPQGPSYEQYF. Written as DNA, the CDR3 is TGTGCTAGTGGTCCACAGGGGCCTTCCTACGAGCAGTACTTC.

The rearrangement uses TRBV10-1 and TRBJ2-3; possibly TRBD1 for D (5 bases). V was clipped by 4 bases and J by 0 bases, with 8 bases between them. This CDR3 has 14 residues. Germline CDR1 is WNHNN and CDR2 is SYGVQD (reference sequence). CDR3 protein: CASSGQLSTDTQYF. CDR3 DNA: TGCGCCAGCAGTGGACAGCTAAGCACAGATACGCAGTATTTT.

The chain has TRBV29-1 and TRBJ1-1, with 7 bases aligning to TRBD1. V shed 2 bases and J 2 bases; nucleotides not matched to a gene: 2. Germline CDR1 SQVTM, CDR2 ANQGSEA. This CDR3 has 13 amino acids. The CDR3: CSVERTGNTEAFF. The CDR3 DNA reads as TGCAGCGTTGAACGGACAGGCAACACTGAAGCTTTCTTT. The variable domain in full, with the rest retrieved from reference TRBV29-1 and TRBJ1-1, is SAVISQKPSRDICQRGTSLTIQCQVDSQVTMMFWYRQQPGQSLTLIATANQGSEATYESGFVIDKFPISRPNLTFSTLTVSNMSPEDSSIYLCSVERTGNTEAFFGQGTRLTVV.

The J gene is TRBJ2-7, the V gene TRBV15; D may be TRBD1 or TRBD2 (7 bases each). Germline V gives CDR1 LNHNV, CDR2 YYDKDF (reference sequence). The V end lost 5 bases, the J end lost 2 bases, and 13 bases lay between the germline ends. This CDR3 comprises 14 residues. The CDR3 loop reads CATSPAGGAYEQYF. Here the CDR3 DNA reads TGTGCCACCAGCCCTGCAGGGGGGGCCTACGAGCAGTACTTC.

The chain uses TRBV19 and TRBJ2-3; perhaps TRBD2 as D (5 bases). From germline, CDR1 is LNHDA and CDR2 SQIVND (reference sequence). V was cut by 7 bases and J by 4 bases, with 21 bases left in between. The CDR3 spans 16 residues. The CDR3 bases are TGTGCCAGTACCTCCCAGCCGAAGGGCGGGTCAGATACGCAGTATTTT. Encoded protein: CASTSQPKGGSDTQYF. Full variable domain (outside the CDR3, taken from reference TRBV19 and TRBJ2-3): DGGITQSPKYLFRKEGQNVTLSCEQNLNHDAMYWYRQDPGQGLRLIYYSQIVNDFQKGDIAEGYSVSREKKESFPLTVTSAQKNPTAFYLCASTSQPKGGSDTQYFGPGTRLTVL.

V is TRBV9 and J is TRBJ2-1; 7 bases line up with TRBD1. Germline loops: CDR1 SGDLS, CDR2 YYNGEE. The length of the CDR3 is 15 residues. The junction had 12 bases not matched to a gene; V was cut back by 7 bases and J by 5 bases. CDR3 sequence (DNA): TGTGCCAGCGGCGAGTGGGACAGAGCAAACAATGAGCAGTTCTTC. This gives the protein CASGEWDRANNEQFF.

The chain combines TRBV27 with TRBJ2-5; 7 bases are shared with TRBD1. The CDR3 is made up of 16 amino acids. J was trimmed by 0 bases and V by 5 bases; bases with no gene match: 9. Germline CDR1 and CDR2: MNHEY and SMNVEV (reference sequence). CDR3 sequence: CASSPWGTADQETQYF. The CDR3 bases are TGTGCCAGCAGTCCCTGGGGGACAGCGGACCAAGAGACCCAGTACTTC.

This clone was detected a few times. Other DNA sequences from this sample encode an identical CDR3 as well. V and J are TRBV29-1 and TRBJ2-7; maybe TRBD2 (6 bases). This CDR3 has 11 amino acids. Germline V gene data show CDR1 as SQVTM and CDR2 as ANQGSEA. V lost 7 bases to trimming and J lost 7 bases, with 14 bases between them. The CDR3 nucleotides read TGCAGCGCCGGTGAAGGAGGGGAGCAGTACTTC. Its protein is CSAGEGGEQYF.

The chain carries TRBV28 and TRBJ1-6; 7 bases are a match to TRBD1. V lost 6 bases and J lost 10; bases outside the gene matches: 9. This CDR3 spans 14 amino acids. CDR1 and CDR2 from the germline V gene are MDHEN and SYDVKM. The CDR3 DNA follows: TGTGCCAGCAGCTCTAGACAGGGAAGATCACCCCTCCACTTT. The encoded protein is CASSSRQGRSPLHF. The full variable domain, its missing parts supplied by reference TRBV28 and TRBJ1-6, is DVKVTQSSRYLVKRTGEKVFLECVQDMDHENMFWYRQDPGLGLRLIYFSYDVKMKEKGDIPEGYSVSREKKERFSLILESASTNQTSMYLCASSSRQGRSPLHFGNGTRLTVT.